This T cell receptor beta chain was sequenced in a study of T cells in Graves' hyperthyroidism and ophthalmopathy. Findings and caveats of the study: A model using 13 V-J features told ophthalmopathy apart from stable hyperthyroidism.

This clonotype was found many times. As yet, its antigen is unknown. RNA transcripts gave rise to amplified TCR beta CDR3 regions. Initially, a first-round RT-PCR of the TCR CDR3 employed the HTBI primer set. One entry per CDR3 protein results from TCRdb running MiXCR on the multiplex PCR reads. The table lists roughly 200,000 distinct CDR3 sequences, approximately 20% of them singletons. Trimming removed 5 bases from V and 7 bases from J; junction bases left unmatched: 9. The germline gives CDR1 SGHTA, CDR2 FQGNSA. CDR3 length: 14 amino acids. The patients, who ranged from 18 to 65 in age, presented with newly diagnosed hyperthyroidism lasting under 2 months. Orbital computed tomography, thyroid ultrasound, serum thyroxine and TRAb, and clinical symptoms together informed the diagnoses. About 9.4 ml fresh peripheral blood yielded the PBMCs.

This sequence joins TRBV7-2 and TRBJ2-7; TRBD1 matches 9 bases. The receptor was derived from a man in his forties with Graves' hyperthyroidism. Sample: blood. CDR3: CASSLGQGRKEQYF. CDR3 DNA sequence: TGTGCCAGCAGCCTAGGACAGGGGCGTAAGGAGCAGTACTTC. The full variable domain, completed using reference TRBV7-2 and TRBJ2-7, is GAGVSQSPSNKVTEKGKDVELRCDPISGHTALYWYRQSLGQGLEFLIYFQGNSAPDKSGLPSDRFSAERTGGSVSTLTIQRTQQEDSAVYLCASSLGQGRKEQYFGPGTRLTVT.